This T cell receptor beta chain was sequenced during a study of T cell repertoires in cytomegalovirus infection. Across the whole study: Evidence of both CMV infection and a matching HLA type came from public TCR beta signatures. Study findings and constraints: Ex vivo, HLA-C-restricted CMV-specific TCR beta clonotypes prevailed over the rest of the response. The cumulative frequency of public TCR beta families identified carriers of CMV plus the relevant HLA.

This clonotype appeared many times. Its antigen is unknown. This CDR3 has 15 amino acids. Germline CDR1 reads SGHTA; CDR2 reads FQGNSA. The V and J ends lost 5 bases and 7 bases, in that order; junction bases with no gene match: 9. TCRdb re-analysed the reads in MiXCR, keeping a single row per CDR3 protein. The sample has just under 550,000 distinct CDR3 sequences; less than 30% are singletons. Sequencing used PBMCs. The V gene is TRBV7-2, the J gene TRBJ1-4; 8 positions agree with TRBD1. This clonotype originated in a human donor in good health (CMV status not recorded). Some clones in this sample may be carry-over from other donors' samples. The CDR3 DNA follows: TGTGCCAGCAGCACCGGACAGGGCGGTCGTGAAAAACTGTTTTTT. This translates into CASSTGQGGREKLFF. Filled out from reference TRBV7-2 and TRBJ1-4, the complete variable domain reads GAGVSQSPSNKVTEKGKDVELRCDPISGHTALYWYRQSLGQGLEFLIYFQGNSAPDKSGLPSDRFSAERTGGSVSTLTIQRTQQEDSAVYLCASSTGQGGREKLFFGSGTQLSVL.